This T cell receptor (beta chain) is from a study of cytomegalovirus exposure and HLA in healthy donors. Whole-study context: From donors who were HLA-typed, an early data release held about 85 million unique TCRs.

CDR1 and CDR2 from the germline V gene are MNHEY and SMNVEV (reference sequence). The CDR3 has 14 residues. The V gene lost 10 bases and the J gene lost 4 bases, with 18 bases spanning the gap. Amplification used 60 Vbeta primers and 13 Jbeta primers. Clones were read by immunoSEQ multiplex PCR, and TCRdb kept only the in-frame ones, dropping some. The repertoire has some 110,000 clones, 75% to 85% of them found once; the top ten carry 3.6%. This clonotype was obtained from a man between 35 and 55 years old in good health and CMV-seronegative. The source material was PBMCs. The chain recombines TRBV27 with TRBJ2-3; a weak D match, TRBD1 (6 bases). Here the CDR3 reads CATSTGYRADTQYF. The CDR3 bases are TGTGCCACCTCTACAGGGTATAGGGCAGATACGCAGTATTTT.